This T cell receptor beta chain was obtained from a study of post-analysis software for immune sequencing data. Overall study results and limits: Among roughly five TRBV segments more frequent in patients than controls were TRBV5-6, TRBV5-1 and TRBV20-1. The study found significantly lower normalized Chao1 diversity in multiple sclerosis patients than in controls. The authors found that F measure strongly co-clustered same-batch samples.

This clonotype showed up just a few times. The antigen remains undetermined. Libraries were made from TCR beta cDNA, and they carried unique molecular identifiers. TCRdb reprocessed the PCR reads with MiXCR, giving one entry per CDR3 protein. The sample shows 700,000 to 900,000 distinct CDR3 sequences, about 43% of them seen only once. V lost 2 bases and J 0 bases, leaving 20 bases between the germline ends. Germline CDR1 MNHEY, CDR2 SVGEGT. The CDR3 is 18 residues long. The clonotype originates from a girl between 5 and 17 years old with multiple sclerosis. The sample was blood. V gene TRBV6-2 or TRBV6-3 combines with J gene TRBJ2-7, with D perhaps matching TRBD2 (5 bases). DNA of the CDR3: TGTGCCAGCAGTTACGGGCGGATATCCGCGGGTCCCTCCTACGAGCAGTACTTC. Translating it yields CASSYGRISAGPSYEQYF.